This T cell receptor (beta chain) was obtained from a study of blood T cells in healthy people across ages. No fewer than 6.5 million PBMCs went into each sample. Through a sample-barcoded 5' primer and a J-beta primer mix, a second PCR was run for roughly 7 to 11 cycles. Every molecule of cDNA carried a tag from a template-switch adaptor with 12 random nucleotides. One entry per CDR3 protein, called by TCRdb with MiXCR from the 5' RACE reads. Among fewer than 650,000 distinct CDR3 sequences listed, about 25% were seen once. This clonotype turned up a few times. The CDR3 sequence is 15 residues long. CDR1 is SGDLS and CDR2 is YYNGEE in the germline V gene. Germline trimming cut 0 bases from V and 1 base from J; bases unmatched to any gene: 4. The same data also went into a second study, on T cells of mothers and their children. From that paper: Unrelated mother-child pairs always had slightly, but never significantly, lower normalized overlap than related pairs.

Input material: blood. This chain joins TRBV9 and TRBJ2-7; TRBD2 agrees at 7 bases. The TCR originated in a boy between 2 and 10 years old in good health. The CDR3 nucleotides read TGTGCCAGCAGCGTAGCCCCTAGCGGATCCTACGAGCAGTACTTC. Its protein product is CASSVAPSGSYEQYF.